The sample holds many counts of the clone carrying this TCR beta chain. Its specificity is not known. These data originate in a study of molecular identifiers for immune sequencing clone quantification. Bulk TCR libraries used previously described methods and listed TCR primers. TCRdb re-analysed the PCR reads in MiXCR, keeping a single row per CDR3 protein. The sample includes a few hundred thousand distinct CDR3 sequences, 20% to 25% of them seen just once. Overall study results and limits: Spike-in Jurkat TCR RNA from a single cell reportedly registered among roughly 1.1 million naive cells.

Libraries of naive CD8 T cells were made from approximately 22,000 to 940,000 sorted cells. They used 10%, 30% or 50% RNA. Using a CD8+CD4-CCR7+CD45RA+ phenotype, naive CD8 T cells were sorted. The TCR sequence derives from a human donor in good health. Some libraries in this study had Jurkat cell RNA spiked in. Specimen: naive CD8+ T cells from blood, with Jurkat cell RNA spiked in. Subset meaning: FACS-sorted CD8+CD4-CCR7+CD45RA+ naive T cells.

The CDR3 DNA reads TGCAGTGCTCGGAGGGCGGCGGCGGGAGTTCGGTACGAGCAGTACTTC. Its protein product is CSARRAAAGVRYEQYF. The chain employs TRBV20-1 and TRBJ2-7, with TRBD2 matching 7 bases. The CDR3 sequence is 16 residues long. V gave up 5 bases and J gave up 4 bases; unmatched junction bases: 17. Germline V gives CDR1 DFQATT, CDR2 SNEGSKA (reference sequence).